The subject of this entry is one T cell receptor beta chain. Its target is not known. Over several immunoSEQ plates, each subset's genomic DNA was distributed in even portions. This table comes from immunoSEQ multiplex PCR, and its TCRdb copy is limited to in-frame clones, with some not included. The table shows under 1,100,000 clones, with 75% to 80% occurring only once. These data originate in a study of shared clonotypes between healthy human individuals. Study-level points and caveats: Deeper or shallower sequencing was expected to change how clonotypes are shared among donors. When naive CD4 clonotypes were compared across a few donors, roughly 4.9% were shared.

Germline V gene data show CDR1 as MDHEN and CDR2 as SYDVKM. There are 16 residues in the CDR3. Between the trimmed V and J ends, which lost 5 bases and 10 bases, there was a span of 26 bases. The clonotype was recovered from a man aged 18 to 35 in good health. Some clones in this sample may be carry-over from other donors' samples. The V call is TRBV28, the J call TRBJ1-1, with D possibly matching TRBD1 (5 bases). Source material: memory CD4+ T cells from PBMCs. Specified subset: CD45RA-negative fraction. The CDR3 nucleotides read TGTGCCAGCAGTCCGACCACCTTGGGCAGGGAGGCTGGAGCTTTCTTT. Its translation is CASSPTTLGREAGAFF.